This T cell receptor beta chain appears in the sequencing data of a study of T cells after yellow fever vaccination (dated by TCRdb to between 2018 and 2021). With respect to the entire study: The SMART-Seq v4 Ultra Low Input RNA kit was used to prepare libraries from fractions with low cell numbers. To track T-cell clones before and after primary and booster YFV17D yellow fever vaccination, bulk TCR alpha and beta repertoires were sequenced longitudinally. The cohort comprised two healthy male donors, one aged 18 to 29 and one aged 30 to 40 years. Blood samples were taken at several timepoints before and after primary and secondary immunization, and bulk PBMC replicates and cell subsets were isolated. The investigation overall reported the following: The secondary T-cell response was found to be weaker but faster than the primary response, with a peak reached on day 5 rather than on day 15. After the booster, most clones that had expanded after primary vaccination were detected again (approximately 95% of CD4 and 70% to 90% of CD8), suggesting broad maintenance of memory. Computational filtering was needed because FACS-sorted repertoires could contain abundant contaminating clonotypes from the bulk population. Because the study included only two donors, the extent to which the findings can be generalized is limited. A small fraction of clonotypes appeared in both the CD4 and CD8 compartments, likely as a result of convergent recombination.

The treatment or condition label of this sample denotes: live attenuated yellow fever vaccine strain. At each blood-draw timepoint, two biological replicates of bulk PBMCs were collected. PBMCs were isolated from peripheral blood using a standard Ficoll-Paque protocol. TriZol was used to extract RNA from bulk PBMCs, from CD4 and CD8 fractions, and from dextramer-positive and dextramer-negative fractions. In its sample, this clonotype was seen a few times. The specificity of this receptor is unknown. No base quality information exists; no much larger clone differs at one position. TCR cDNA was synthesized by 5'RACE template switching, which introduced a universal primer site and unique molecular identifiers. cDNA synthesis was primed from both the TCR alpha and TCR beta constant segments. Library amplification used two PCR steps, and the second PCR step added sample barcodes and sequencing adapters. Libraries were sequenced on Illumina HiSeq 2500 (2x100 bp) or NovaSeq (2x150 bp). The authors' pipeline ran thus. Reads were demultiplexed and collapsed into UMI consensus sequences with MIGEC, and V(D)J alignment was performed with MiXCR. Clonotypes responding to the vaccine were identified with edgeR on replicate PBMC samples, with the criteria of FDR below 0.01 and a log2 fold change above 5 up to day 15. CD4 or CD8 identity was assigned to each bulk clonotype according to whether the clonotype was present at higher abundance in the sequenced CD4 repertoire or the sequenced CD8 repertoire. The public reads were quality trimmed at Q25 with fastp and then assembled into clones with MiXCR by TCRdb, keeping productive beta chains. Identical CDR3 protein sequences are pooled into one entry, listed with their most common genes and DNA. For this entry, the V and J calls and clone size follow TCRdb and not the study's own pipeline. The sample table records 500,000 to 550,000 distinct CDR3 sequences; 21% of these occur just once. Jointly, the top ten make up approximately 16% of the sample.

This sequence originates from a man younger than 30 who received the YFV17D yellow fever vaccine. The source material was PBMCs, sampled less than 25 days after the first yellow fever vaccination.

The sequenced DNA: TGCGCCAGCAGCTTTGCAGCTTCGGCTAATGAAAAACTGTTTTTT. It is translated as CASSFAASANEKLFF. The rearrangement joined TRBV5-1 to TRBJ1-4, with the D gene call left open. The CDR1 and CDR2 encoded by the germline V gene are SGHRS and YFSETQ. Relative to germline, V is 2 bases shorter and J is 3 bases shorter, with 11 bases between their ends. The CDR3 spans 15 residues, from the cysteine through the phenylalanine. The retained sequence is limited to the CDR3, 45 bases, with the frame set at the first base.